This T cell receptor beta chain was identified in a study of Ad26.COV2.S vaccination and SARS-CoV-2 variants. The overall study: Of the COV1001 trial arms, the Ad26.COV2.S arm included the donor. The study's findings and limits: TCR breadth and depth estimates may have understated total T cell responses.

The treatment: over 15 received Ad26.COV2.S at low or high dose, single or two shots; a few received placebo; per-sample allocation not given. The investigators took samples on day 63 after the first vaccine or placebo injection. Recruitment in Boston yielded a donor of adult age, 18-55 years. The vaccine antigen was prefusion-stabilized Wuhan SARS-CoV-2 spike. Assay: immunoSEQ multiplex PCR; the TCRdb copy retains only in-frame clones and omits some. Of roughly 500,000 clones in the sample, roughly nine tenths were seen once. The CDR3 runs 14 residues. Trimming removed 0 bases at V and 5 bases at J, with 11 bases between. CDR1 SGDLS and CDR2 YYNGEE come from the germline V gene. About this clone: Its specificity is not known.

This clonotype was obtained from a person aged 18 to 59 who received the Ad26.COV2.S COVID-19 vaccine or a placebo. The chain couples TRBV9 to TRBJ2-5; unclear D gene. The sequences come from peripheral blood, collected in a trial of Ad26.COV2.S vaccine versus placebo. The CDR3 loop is CASSVAPRSETQYF. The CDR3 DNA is TGTGCCAGCAGCGTAGCCCCGCGCTCGGAGACCCAGTACTTC.